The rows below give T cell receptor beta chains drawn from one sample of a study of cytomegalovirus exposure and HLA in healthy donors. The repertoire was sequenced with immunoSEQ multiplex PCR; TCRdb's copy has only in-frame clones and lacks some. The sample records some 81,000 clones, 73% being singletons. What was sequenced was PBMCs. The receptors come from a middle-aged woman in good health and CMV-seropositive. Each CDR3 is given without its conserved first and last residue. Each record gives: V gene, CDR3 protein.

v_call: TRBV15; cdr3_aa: ATSRLRLAGGTETQY
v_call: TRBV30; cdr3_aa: AWSVVSGQPQH
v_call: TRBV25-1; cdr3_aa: ASRDRVNYGYT
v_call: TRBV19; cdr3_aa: ASSMVRNTEAF
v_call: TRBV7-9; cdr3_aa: ASSLQAGANYGYT
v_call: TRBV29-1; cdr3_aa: SVRPGQGTGANVLT
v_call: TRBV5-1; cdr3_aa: ASSLESGYYGYT
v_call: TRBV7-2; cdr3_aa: ASSTRTGPLYEQY
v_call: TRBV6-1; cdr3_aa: ASSEGVTNLWGYT
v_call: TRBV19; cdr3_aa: ASSLGTGGLGTEAF
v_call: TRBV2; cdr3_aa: ASTRREVSTEAF
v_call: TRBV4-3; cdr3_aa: ASSQERGGGAETQY
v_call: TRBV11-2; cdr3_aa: ASSLQGHGNQPQH
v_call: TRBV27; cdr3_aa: ASRRTGVHQPQH
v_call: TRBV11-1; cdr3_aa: ASSLSPPGEQY
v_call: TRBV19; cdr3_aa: ASSIAGVNEQF
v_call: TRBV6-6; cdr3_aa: ASSPDRGVNSPLH
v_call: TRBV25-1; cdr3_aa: ASSELQGQETQY
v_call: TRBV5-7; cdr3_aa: ASSTYSGTGGQPQH
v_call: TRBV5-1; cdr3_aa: ASSAGNSYEQY
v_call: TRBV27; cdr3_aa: ASSYRQQGDYGYT
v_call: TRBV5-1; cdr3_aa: ASSSRRDYNEQF
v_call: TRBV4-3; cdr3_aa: ASSQDRTRGPQTTNEKLF
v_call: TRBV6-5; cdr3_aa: ASAPSDRGDEQY
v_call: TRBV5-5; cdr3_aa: ASRATGIEAF
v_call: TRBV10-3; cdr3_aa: AIRLGDNDSPLH
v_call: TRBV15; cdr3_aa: ATSRDLSSGNTIY
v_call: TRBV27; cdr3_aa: ASSPYRTSAGELF
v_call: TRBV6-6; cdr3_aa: AIRGASGGAGETQY
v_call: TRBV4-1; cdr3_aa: ASSLSPANTGELF
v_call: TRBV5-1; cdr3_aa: ASSLELGRSSGYT
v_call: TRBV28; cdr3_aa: ASRQRESYNEQF
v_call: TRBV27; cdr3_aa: ASSLSGASGDYEQY
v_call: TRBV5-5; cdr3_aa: ASSLVPGLAGDIRNEQF
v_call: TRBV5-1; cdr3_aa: ASSLGGGNTEAF